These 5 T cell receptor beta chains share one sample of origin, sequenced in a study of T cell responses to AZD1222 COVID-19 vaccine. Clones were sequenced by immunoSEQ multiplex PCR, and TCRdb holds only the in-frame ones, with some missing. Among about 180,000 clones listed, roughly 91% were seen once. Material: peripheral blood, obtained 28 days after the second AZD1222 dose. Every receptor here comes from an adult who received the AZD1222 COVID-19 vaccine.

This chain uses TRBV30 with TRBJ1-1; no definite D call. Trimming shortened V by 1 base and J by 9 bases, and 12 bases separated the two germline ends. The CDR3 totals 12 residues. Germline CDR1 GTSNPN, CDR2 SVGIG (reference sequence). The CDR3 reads CAWSALRLKAFF. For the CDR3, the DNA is TGTGCCTGGAGTGCACTCAGGTTGAAAGCTTTCTTT. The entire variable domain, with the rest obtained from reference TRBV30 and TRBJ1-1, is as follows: SQTIHQWPATLVQPVGSPLSLECTVEGTSNPNLYWYRQAAGRGLQLLFYSVGIGQISSEVPQNLSASRPQDRQFILSSKKLLLSDSGFYLCAWSALRLKAFFGQGTRLTVV.

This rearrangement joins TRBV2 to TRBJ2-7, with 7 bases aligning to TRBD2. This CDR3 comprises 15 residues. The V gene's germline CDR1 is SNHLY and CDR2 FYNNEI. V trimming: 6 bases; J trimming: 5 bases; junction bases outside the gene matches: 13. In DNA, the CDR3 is TGTGCCAGCAGCCCCCGGAGTGGGAGGGCCCACGAGCAGTACTTC. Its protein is CASSPRSGRAHEQYF.

DNA of the CDR3: TGCGCCAGCAGCTTACAGGGGGGAGATCAGCCCCAGCATTTT. This codes for CASSLQGGDQPQHF. This chain links TRBV5-1 with TRBJ1-5, with 8 bases matching TRBD1. This CDR3 spans 14 amino acids. Looked up from germline, CDR1 is SGHRS and CDR2 is YFSETQ. Trimming removed 2 bases from V and 5 bases from J; junction bases left unmatched: 3.

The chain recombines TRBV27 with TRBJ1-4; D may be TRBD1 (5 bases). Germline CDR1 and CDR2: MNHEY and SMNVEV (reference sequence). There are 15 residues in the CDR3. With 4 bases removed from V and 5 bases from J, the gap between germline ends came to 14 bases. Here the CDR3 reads CASSSDLGGNEKLFF. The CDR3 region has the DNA TGTGCCAGCAGTTCCGACCTGGGGGGAAATGAAAAACTGTTTTTT.

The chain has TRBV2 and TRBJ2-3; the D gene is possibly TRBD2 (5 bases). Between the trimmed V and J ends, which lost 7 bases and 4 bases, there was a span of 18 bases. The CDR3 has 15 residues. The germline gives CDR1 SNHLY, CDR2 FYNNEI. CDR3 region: CASIVTRRISDTQYF. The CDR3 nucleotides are TGTGCCAGCATAGTAACTAGACGGATTTCAGATACGCAGTATTTT.